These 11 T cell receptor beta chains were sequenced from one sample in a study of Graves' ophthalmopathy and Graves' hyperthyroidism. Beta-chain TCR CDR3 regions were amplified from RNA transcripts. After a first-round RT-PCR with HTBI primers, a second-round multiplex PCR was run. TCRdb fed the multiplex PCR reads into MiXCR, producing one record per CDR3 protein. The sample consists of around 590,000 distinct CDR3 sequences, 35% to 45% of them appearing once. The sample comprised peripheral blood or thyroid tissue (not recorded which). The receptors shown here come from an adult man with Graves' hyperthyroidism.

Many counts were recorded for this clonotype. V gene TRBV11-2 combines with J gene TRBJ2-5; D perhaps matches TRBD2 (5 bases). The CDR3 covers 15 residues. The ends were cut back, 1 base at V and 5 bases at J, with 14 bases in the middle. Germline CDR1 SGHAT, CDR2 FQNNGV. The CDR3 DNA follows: TGTGCCAGCAGCTTAGTTCGGGGATTGGGGGAGACCCAGTACTTC. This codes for CASSLVRGLGETQYF. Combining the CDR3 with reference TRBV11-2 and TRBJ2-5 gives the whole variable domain EAGVAQSPRYKIIEKRQSVAFWCNPISGHATLYWYQQILGQGPKLLIQFQNNGVVDDSQLPKDRFSAERLKGVDSTLKIQPAKLEDSAVYLCASSLVRGLGETQYFGPGTRLLVL.

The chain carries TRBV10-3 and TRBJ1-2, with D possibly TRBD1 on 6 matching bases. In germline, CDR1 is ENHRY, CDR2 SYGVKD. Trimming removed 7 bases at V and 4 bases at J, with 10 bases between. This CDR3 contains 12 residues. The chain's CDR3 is CAIKDSIYGYTF. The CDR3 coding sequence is TGTGCCATCAAGGACAGTATCTATGGCTACACCTTC.

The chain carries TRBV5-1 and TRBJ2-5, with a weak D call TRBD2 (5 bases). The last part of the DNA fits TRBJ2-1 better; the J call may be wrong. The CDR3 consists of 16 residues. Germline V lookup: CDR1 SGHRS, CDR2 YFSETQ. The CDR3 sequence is CASSLARATVGEEQFF. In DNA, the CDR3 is TGCGCCAGCAGCCTAGCCCGGGCTACCGTTGGAGAAGAGCAGTTCTTC.

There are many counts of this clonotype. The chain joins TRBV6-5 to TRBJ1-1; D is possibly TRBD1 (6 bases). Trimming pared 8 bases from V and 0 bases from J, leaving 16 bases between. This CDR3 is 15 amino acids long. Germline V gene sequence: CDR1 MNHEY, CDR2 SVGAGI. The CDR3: CASRTWDTLNTEAFF. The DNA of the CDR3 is TGTGCCAGCCGAACCTGGGACACCTTGAACACTGAAGCTTTCTTT.

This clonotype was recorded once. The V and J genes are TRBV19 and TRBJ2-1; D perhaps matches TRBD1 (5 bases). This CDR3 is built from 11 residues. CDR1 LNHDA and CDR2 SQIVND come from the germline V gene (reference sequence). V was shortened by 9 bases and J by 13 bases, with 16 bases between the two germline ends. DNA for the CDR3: TGTGCCAGCAGCCAGACAGAAAGACAGTTCTTC. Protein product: CASSQTERQFF.

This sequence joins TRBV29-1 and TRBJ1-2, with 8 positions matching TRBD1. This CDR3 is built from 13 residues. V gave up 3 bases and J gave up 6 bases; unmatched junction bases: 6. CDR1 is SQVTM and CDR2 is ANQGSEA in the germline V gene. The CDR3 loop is CSVDPQGGDGYTF. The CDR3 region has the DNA TGCAGCGTTGACCCACAGGGGGGGGATGGCTACACCTTC.

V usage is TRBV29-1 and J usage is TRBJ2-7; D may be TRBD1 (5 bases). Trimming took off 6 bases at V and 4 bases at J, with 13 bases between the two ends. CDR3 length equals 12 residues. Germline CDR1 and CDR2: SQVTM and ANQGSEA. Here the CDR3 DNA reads TGCAGCGTAGGGGCTAGTCTTTACGAGCAGTACTTC. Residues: CSVGASLYEQYF.

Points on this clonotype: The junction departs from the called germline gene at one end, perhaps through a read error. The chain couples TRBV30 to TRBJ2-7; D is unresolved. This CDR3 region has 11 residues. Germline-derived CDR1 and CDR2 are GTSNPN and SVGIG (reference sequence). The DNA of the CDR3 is TGTGCCTGGATTCTAGGTGTCGAGAAGTACTTC. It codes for CAWILGVEKYF.

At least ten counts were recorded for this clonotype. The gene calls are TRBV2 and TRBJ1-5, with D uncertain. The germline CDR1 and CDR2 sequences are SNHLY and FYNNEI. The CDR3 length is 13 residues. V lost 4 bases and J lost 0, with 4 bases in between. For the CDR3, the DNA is TGTGCCAGCAGTGGAAATAGCAATCAGCCCCAGCATTTT. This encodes CASSGNSNQPQHF.

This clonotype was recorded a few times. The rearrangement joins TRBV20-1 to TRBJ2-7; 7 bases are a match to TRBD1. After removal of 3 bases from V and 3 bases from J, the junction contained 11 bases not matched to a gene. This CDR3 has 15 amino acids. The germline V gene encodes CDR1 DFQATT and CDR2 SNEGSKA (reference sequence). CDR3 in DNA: TGCAGTGCTAGGAAACAGGGGATGCAATTCTACGAGCAGTACTTC. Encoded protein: CSARKQGMQFYEQYF.

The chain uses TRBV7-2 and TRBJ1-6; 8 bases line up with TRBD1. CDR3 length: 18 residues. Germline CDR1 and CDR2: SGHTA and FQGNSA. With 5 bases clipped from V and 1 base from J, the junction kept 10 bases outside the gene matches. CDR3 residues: CASSRAGQGASYNSPLHF. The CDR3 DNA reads TGTGCCAGCAGCCGTGCCGGACAGGGTGCGTCCTATAATTCACCCCTCCACTTT.